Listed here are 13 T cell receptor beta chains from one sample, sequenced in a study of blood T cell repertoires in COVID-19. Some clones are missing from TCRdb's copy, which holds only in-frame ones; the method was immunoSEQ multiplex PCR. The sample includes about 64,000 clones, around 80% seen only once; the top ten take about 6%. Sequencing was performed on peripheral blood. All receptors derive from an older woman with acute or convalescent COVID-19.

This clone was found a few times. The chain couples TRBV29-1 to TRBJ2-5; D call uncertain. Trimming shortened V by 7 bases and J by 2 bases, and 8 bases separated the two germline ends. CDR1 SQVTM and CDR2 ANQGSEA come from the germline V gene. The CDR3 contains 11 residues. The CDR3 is CSGYRQETQYF. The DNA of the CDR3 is TGCAGCGGCTACAGACAAGAGACCCAGTACTTC.

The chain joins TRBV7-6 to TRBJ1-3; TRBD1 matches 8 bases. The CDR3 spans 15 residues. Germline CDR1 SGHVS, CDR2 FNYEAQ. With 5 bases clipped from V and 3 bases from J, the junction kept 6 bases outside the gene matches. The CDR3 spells CASSMQGAIGNTIYF. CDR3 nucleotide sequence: TGTGCCAGCAGCATGCAGGGGGCCATTGGAAACACCATATATTTT.

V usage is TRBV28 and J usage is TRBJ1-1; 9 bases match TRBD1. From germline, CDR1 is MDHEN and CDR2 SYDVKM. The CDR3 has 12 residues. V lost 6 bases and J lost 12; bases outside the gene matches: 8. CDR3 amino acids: CASSLQGAISFF. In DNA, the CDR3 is TGTGCCAGCAGCCTACAGGGGGCGATCTCTTTCTTT.

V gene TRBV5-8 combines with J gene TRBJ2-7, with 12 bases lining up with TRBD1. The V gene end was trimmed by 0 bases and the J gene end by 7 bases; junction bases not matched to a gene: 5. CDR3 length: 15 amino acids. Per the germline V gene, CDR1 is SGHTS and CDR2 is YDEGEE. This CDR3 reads CASSLAGQGAGEQYF. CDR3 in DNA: TGTGCCAGCAGCTTGGCGGGACAGGGGGCCGGAGAGCAGTACTTC.

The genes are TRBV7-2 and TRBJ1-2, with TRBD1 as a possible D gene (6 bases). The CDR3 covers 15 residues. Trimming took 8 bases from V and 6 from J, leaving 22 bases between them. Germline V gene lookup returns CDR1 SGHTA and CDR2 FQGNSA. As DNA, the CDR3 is TGTGCCAGCGCGAACAGTGCCGGGACATTCCATGGCTACACCTTC. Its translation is CASANSAGTFHGYTF.

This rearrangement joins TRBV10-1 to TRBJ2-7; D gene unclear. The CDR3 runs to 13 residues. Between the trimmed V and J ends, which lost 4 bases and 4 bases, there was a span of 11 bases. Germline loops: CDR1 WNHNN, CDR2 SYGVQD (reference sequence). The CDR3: CASSARSRYEQYF. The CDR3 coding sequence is TGCGCCAGCAGTGCACGGTCCAGGTACGAGCAGTACTTC.

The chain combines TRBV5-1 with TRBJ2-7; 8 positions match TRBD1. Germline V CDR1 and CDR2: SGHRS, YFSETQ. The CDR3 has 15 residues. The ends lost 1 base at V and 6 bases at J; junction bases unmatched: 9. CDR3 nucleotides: TGCGCCAGCAGCTTGAGAGGACAGGGAGCACCCGAGCAGTACTTC. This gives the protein CASSLRGQGAPEQYF.

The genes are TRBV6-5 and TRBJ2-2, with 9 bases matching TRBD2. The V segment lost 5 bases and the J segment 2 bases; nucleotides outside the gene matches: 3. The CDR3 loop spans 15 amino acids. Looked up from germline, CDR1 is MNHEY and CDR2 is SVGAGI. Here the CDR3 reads CASSLAGLNTGELFF. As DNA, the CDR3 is TGTGCCAGCAGTCTAGCGGGGCTCAACACCGGGGAGCTGTTTTTT.

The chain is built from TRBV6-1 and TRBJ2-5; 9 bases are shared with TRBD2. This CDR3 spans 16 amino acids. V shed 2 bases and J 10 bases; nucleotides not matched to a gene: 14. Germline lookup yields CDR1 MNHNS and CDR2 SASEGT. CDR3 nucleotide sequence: TGTGCCAGCAGTGAAATGGGTAGCGGGGGAGCCTCGGTCCAGTACTTC. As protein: CASSEMGSGGASVQYF.

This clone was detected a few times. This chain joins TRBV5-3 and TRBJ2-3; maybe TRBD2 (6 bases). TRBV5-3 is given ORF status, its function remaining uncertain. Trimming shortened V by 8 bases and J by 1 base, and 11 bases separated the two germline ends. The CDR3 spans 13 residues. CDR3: CARRRGCTDTQYF. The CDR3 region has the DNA TGTGCCAGGCGGCGGGGCTGCACAGATACGCAGTATTTT.

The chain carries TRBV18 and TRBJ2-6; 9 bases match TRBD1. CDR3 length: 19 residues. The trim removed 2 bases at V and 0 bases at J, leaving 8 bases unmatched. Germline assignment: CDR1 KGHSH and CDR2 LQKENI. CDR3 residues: CASSPGVGTGRSGANVLTF. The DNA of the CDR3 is TGTGCCAGCTCACCAGGCGTCGGGACAGGGCGCTCTGGGGCCAACGTCCTGACTTTC. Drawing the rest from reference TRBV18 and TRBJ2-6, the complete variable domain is NAGVMQNPRHLVRRRGQEARLRCSPMKGHSHVYWYRQLPEEGLKFMVYLQKENIIDESGMPKERFSAEFPKEGPSILRIQQVVRGDSAAYFCASSPGVGTGRSGANVLTFGAGSRLTVL.

In DNA form, the CDR3 reads TGTGCCAGCAGCCGACAGACGAGCTCTGGAAACACCATATATTTT. As protein: CASSRQTSSGNTIYF. The rearrangement links TRBV9 to TRBJ1-3; possible D gene TRBD1, 5 bases. The length of the CDR3 is 15 residues. Per the germline V gene, CDR1 is SGDLS and CDR2 is YYNGEE. V was trimmed by 4 bases and J by 0 bases, leaving 11 bases between them. The full variable domain, its missing parts supplied by reference TRBV9 and TRBJ1-3, is DSGVTQTPKHLITATGQRVTLRCSPRSGDLSVYWYQQSLDQGLQFLIQYYNGEERAKGNILERFSAQQFPDLHSELNLSSLELGDSALYFCASSRQTSSGNTIYFGEGSWLTVV.

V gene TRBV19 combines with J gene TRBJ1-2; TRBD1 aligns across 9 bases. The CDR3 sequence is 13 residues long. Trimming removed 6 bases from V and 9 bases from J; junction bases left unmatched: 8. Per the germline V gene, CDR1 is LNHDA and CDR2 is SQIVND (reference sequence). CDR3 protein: CASSDRGKRSYTF. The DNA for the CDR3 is TGTGCCAGTAGCGACAGGGGGAAGAGAAGCTACACCTTC.